This T cell receptor beta chain was sequenced in a study of T-cell memory formation after mild COVID-19. Study in general: The study found TCR clusters largely donor specific.

5'RACE with constant-segment primers built TCRalpha and TCRbeta cDNA libraries with UMIs. In TCRdb, the 5' RACE reads were re-called with MiXCR into one record per CDR3 protein. The sample carries 300,000 to 400,000 distinct CDR3 sequences, 25% to 30% recorded once. A few counts support this clonotype. No antigen is known for it. Germline-derived CDR1 and CDR2 are LGHNA and YNFKEQ. V was pared by 1 base and J by 7 bases, with 15 bases between. This CDR3 has 15 residues. Whole-study findings and limits: Cross-reactive memory appears to have joined, as suggested by some responding clones showing up in pre-infection memory.

The V call is TRBV4-2, the J call TRBJ2-3; maybe TRBD2 (6 bases). The receptor comes from an adult woman who had mild COVID-19 (a few samples of this study predate the infection). Cell type and time point are not known. Input material: PBMCs or a T cell subset sorted from them (not recorded which). The CDR3 nucleotides are TGTGCCAGCAGCCAAGGCTTCGGCGGGGAGAATACGCAGTATTTT. Its translation: CASSQGFGGENTQYF.